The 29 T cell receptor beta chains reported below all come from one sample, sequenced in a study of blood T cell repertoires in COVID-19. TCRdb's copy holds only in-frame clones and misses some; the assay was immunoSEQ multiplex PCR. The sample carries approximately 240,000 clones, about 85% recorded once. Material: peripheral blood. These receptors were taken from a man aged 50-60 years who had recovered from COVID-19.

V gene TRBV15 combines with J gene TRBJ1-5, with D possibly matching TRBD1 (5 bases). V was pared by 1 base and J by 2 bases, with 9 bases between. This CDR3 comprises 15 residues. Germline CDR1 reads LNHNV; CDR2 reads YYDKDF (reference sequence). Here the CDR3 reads CATSRVREGNQPQHF. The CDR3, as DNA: TGTGCCACCAGCAGAGTCAGGGAAGGCAATCAGCCCCAGCATTTT.

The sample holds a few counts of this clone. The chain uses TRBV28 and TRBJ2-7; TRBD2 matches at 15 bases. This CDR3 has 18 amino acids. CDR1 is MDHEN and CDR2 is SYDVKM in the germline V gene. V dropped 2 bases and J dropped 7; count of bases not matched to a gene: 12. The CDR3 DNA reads TGTGCCAGCAGTTTAAGAAAATCCCCCGGACTAGCGGGAGGGGAGCAGTACTTC. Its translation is CASSLRKSPGLAGGEQYF.

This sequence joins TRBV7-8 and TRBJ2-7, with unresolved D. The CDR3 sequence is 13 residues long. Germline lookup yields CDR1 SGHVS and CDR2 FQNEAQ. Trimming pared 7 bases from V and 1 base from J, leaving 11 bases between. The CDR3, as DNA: TGTGCCAGCACTCTGACGGGTTCCTACGAGCAGTACTTC. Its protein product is CASTLTGSYEQYF.

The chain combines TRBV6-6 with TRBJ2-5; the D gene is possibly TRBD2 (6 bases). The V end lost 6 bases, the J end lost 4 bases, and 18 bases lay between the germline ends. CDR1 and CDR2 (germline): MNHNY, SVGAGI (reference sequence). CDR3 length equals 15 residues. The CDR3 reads CASSAPGESPETQYF. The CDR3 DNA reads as TGTGCCAGCAGCGCTCCGGGGGAATCGCCAGAGACCCAGTACTTC.

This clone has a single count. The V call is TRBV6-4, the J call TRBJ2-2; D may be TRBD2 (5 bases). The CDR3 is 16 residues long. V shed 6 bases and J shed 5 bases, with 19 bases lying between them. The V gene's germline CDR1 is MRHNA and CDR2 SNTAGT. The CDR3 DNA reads TGTGCCAGCAGGACCCCCTCGGCACGGAGGACCGGGGAGCTGTTTTTT. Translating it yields CASRTPSARRTGELFF.

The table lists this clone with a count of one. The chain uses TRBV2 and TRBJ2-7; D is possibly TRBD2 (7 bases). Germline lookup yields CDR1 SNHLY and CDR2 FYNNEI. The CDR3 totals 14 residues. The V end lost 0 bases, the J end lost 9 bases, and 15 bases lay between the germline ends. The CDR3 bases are TGTGCCAGCAGTGAAGCTCGGGGGGCGCGGGGGCAGTACTTC. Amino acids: CASSEARGARGQYF.

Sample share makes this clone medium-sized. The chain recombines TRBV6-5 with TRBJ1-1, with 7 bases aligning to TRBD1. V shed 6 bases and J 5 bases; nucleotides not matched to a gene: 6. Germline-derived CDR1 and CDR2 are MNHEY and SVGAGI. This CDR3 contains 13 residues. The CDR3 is CASRQGFGTEAFF. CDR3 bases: TGTGCCAGCAGACAGGGGTTCGGGACTGAAGCTTTCTTT.

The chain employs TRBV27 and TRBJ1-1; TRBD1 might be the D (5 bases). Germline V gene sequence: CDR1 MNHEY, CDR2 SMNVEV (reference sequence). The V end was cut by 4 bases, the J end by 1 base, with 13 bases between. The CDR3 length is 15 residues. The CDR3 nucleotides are TGTGCCAGCAGTTACCGCCGGACAACGAACACTGAAGCTTTCTTT. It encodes CASSYRRTTNTEAFF.

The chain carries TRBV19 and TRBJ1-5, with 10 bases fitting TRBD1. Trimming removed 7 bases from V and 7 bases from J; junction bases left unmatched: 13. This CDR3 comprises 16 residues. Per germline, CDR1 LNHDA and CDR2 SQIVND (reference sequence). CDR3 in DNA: TGTGCCAGTACCCCGACAGGGGGCATAGGGGGCCAGCCCCAGCATTTT. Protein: CASTPTGGIGGQPQHF.

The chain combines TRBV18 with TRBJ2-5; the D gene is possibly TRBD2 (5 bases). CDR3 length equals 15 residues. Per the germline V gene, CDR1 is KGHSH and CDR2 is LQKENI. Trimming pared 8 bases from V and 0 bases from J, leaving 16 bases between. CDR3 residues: CASRDDYPYQETQYF. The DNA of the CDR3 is TGTGCCAGCCGCGACGACTACCCGTACCAAGAGACCCAGTACTTC.

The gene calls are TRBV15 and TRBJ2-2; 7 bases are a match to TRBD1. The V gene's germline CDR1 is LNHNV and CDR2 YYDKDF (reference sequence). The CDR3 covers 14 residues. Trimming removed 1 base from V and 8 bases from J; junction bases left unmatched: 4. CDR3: CATSRVRGLGELFF. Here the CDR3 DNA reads TGTGCCACCAGCAGAGTAAGGGGGCTAGGGGAGCTGTTTTTT.

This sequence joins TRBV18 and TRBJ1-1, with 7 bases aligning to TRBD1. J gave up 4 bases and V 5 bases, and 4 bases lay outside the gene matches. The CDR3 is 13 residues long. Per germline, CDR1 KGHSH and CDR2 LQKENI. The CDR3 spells CASSGSGGTEAFF. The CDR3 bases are TGTGCCAGCTCAGGTTCAGGGGGCACTGAAGCTTTCTTT.

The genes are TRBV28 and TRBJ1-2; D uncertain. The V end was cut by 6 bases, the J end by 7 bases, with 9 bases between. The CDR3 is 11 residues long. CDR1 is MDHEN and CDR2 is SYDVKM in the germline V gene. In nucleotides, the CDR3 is TGTGCCAGCAGACCCCGGGTTGGCTACACCTTC. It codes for CASRPRVGYTF.

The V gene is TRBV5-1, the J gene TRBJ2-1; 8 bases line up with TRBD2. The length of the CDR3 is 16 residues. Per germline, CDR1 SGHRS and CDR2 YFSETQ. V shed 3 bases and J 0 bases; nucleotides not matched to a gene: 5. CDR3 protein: CASSSGSGSSYNEQFF. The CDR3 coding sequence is TGCGCCAGCAGCTCCGGGAGCGGGAGCTCCTACAATGAGCAGTTCTTC.

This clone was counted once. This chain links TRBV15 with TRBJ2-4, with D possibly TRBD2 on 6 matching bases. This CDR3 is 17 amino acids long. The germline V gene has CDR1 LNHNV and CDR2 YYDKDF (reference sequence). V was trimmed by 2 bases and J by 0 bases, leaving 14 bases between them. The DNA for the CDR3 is TGTGCCACCAGCAGATCGGGACTCAGCCTAGCCAAAAACATTCAGTACTTC. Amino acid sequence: CATSRSGLSLAKNIQYF.

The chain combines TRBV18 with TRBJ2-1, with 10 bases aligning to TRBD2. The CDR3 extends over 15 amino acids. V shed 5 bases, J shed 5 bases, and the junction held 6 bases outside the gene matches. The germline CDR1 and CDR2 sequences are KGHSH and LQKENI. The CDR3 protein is CASSFSSGGDNEQFF. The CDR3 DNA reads TGTGCCAGCTCATTTTCTAGCGGGGGAGACAATGAGCAGTTCTTC.

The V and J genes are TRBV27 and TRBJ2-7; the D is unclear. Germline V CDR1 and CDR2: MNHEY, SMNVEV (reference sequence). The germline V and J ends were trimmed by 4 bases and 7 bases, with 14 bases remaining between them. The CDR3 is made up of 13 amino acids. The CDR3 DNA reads TGTGCCAGCAGTTGGCAGGCGTCCTGGGAGCAGTACTTC. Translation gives CASSWQASWEQYF.

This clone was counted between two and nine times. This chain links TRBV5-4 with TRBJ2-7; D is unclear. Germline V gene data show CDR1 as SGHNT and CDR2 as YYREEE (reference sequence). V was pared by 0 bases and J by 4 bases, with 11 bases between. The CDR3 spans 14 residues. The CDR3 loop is CASSLGSLGYEQYF. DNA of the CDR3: TGTGCCAGCAGCTTGGGGAGCCTGGGTTACGAGCAGTACTTC.

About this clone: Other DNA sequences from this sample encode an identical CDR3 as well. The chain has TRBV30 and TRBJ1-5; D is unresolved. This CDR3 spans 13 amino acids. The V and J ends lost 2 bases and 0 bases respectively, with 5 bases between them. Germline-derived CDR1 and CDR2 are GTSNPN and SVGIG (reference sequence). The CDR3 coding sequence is TGTGCCTGGAGTCGAGGTAGCAATCAGCCCCAGCATTTT. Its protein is CAWSRGSNQPQHF.

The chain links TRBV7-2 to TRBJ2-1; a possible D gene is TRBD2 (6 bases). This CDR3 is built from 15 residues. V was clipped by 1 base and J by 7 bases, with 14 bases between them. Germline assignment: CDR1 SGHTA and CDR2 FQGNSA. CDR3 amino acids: CASSLVGGFKNEQFF. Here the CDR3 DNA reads TGTGCCAGCAGCTTAGTGGGGGGTTTTAAGAATGAGCAGTTCTTC.

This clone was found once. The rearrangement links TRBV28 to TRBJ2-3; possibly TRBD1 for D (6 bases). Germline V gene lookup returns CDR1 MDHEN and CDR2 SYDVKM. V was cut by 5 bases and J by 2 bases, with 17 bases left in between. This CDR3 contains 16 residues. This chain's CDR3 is CASSPTGTPDTDTQYF. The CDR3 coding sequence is TGTGCCAGCAGTCCGACCGGGACACCCGACACAGATACGCAGTATTTT.

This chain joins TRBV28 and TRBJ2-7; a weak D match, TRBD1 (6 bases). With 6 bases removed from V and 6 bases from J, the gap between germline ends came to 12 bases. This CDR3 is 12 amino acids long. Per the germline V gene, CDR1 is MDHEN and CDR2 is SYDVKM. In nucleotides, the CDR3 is TGTGCCAGCAGCTCCAGGGGACCCGAGCAGTACTTC. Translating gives CASSSRGPEQYF. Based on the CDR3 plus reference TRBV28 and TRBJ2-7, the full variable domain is DVKVTQSSRYLVKRTGEKVFLECVQDMDHENMFWYRQDPGLGLRLIYFSYDVKMKEKGDIPEGYSVSREKKERFSLILESASTNQTSMYLCASSSRGPEQYFGPGTRLTVT.

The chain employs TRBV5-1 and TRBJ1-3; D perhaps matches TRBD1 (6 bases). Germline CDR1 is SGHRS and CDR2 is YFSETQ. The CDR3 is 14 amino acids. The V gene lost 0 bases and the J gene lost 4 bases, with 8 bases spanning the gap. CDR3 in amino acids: CASSLVGQGNTIYF. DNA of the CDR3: TGCGCCAGCAGCTTGGTCGGACAGGGAAACACCATATATTTT.

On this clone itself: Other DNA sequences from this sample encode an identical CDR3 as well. CDR3 loop: CASSESGYGYTF. CDR3 bases: TGTGCCAGCAGTGAAAGCGGCTACGGCTACACCTTC. The chain uses TRBV6-1 and TRBJ1-2; D is unresolved. The germline V gene encodes CDR1 MNHNS and CDR2 SASEGT. V lost 2 bases and J 8 bases, leaving 9 bases between the germline ends. The CDR3 extends over 12 amino acids.

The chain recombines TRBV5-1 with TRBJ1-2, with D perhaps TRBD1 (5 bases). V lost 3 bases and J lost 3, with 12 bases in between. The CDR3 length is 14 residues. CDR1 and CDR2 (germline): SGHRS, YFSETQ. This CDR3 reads CASSSPGGYYGYTF. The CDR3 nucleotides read TGCGCCAGCAGCTCGCCGGGGGGGTACTATGGCTACACCTTC.

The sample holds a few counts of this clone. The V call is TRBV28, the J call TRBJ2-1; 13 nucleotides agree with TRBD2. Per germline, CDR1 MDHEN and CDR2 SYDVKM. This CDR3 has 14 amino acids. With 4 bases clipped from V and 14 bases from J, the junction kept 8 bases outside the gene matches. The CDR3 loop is CASSSRLAGGREFF. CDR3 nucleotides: TGTGCCAGCAGTTCCCGACTAGCGGGAGGCCGGGAGTTCTTC.

The CDR3: CASSFDPRKPQHF. Here the CDR3 DNA reads TGTGCCAGCAGTTTCGATCCCAGGAAGCCCCAGCATTTT. This chain uses TRBV28 with TRBJ1-5; no definite D call. V dropped 3 bases and J dropped 8 bases, with 11 bases sitting between them. This CDR3 spans 13 amino acids. The germline gives CDR1 MDHEN, CDR2 SYDVKM. The whole variable domain, filled in from reference TRBV28 and TRBJ1-5, reads DVKVTQSSRYLVKRTGEKVFLECVQDMDHENMFWYRQDPGLGLRLIYFSYDVKMKEKGDIPEGYSVSREKKERFSLILESASTNQTSMYLCASSFDPRKPQHFGDGTRLSIL.

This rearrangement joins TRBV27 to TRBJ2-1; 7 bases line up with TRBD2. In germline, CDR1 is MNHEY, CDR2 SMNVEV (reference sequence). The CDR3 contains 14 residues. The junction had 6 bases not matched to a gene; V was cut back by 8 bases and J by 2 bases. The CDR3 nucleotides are TGTGCCAGCCGGGCTAGCGGCACCTACAATGAGCAGTTCTTC. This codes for CASRASGTYNEQFF.

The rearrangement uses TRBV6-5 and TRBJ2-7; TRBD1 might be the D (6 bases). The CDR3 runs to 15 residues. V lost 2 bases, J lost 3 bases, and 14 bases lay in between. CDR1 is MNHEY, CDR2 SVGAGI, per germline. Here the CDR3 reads CASSYAGTRGYEQYF. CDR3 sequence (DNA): TGTGCCAGCAGTTACGCCGGGACAAGGGGCTACGAGCAGTACTTC.